This T cell receptor beta chain was identified in a study of cytomegalovirus exposure and HLA in healthy donors. Study at large: Early on, a data release was issued that held some 91 million unique TCRs from HLA-typed donors.

The PCR contained 60 Vbeta and 13 Jbeta primers. This table comes from immunoSEQ multiplex PCR, and its TCRdb copy is limited to in-frame clones, with some not included. The data contain some 100,000 clones, 84% of them singletons. Among the donors, all were healthy bone marrow donors. Study-level findings and limits: A link between a missense DCLRE1C variant and TCR beta V- and J-gene trimming emerged from a later analysis.

This clone was seen just once. Its antigen is not known. The V gene's germline CDR1 is SGHVS and CDR2 FNYEAQ. This CDR3 is 13 amino acids long. The V gene end was trimmed by 5 bases and the J gene end by 6 bases; junction bases not matched to a gene: 4. This clonotype was sampled from a woman aged 18-29 years in good health and CMV-seronegative. V is TRBV7-6 and J is TRBJ1-1; TRBD1 matches at 9 bases. Specimen: PBMCs. CDR3 DNA sequence: TGTGCCAGCAGCCCCACAGGGGGCGCTGAAGCTTTCTTT. Its protein product is CASSPTGGAEAFF.